The clone carrying this T cell receptor beta chain was picked up one time. This specimen belongs to a study of blood T cell repertoires in COVID-19. For the study at large: T cells, B-cell-depleted T cells, or PBMCs supplied cDNA or gDNA.

Profiled with immunoSEQ multiplex PCR; TCRdb holds only in-frame clones, not every one. This sample has about 81,000 clones, with more than 80% found just once. CDR3 length: 15 amino acids. Germline CDR1 reads SGHTS; CDR2 reads YDEGEE. The V end was cut by 4 bases, the J end by 7 bases, with 20 bases between. This clonotype was obtained from a human donor in a cohort sampled during active COVID-19. The V call is TRBV5-8, the J call TRBJ1-2; maybe TRBD1 (5 bases). What was sequenced was peripheral blood. Written as DNA, the CDR3 is TGTGCCAGCAGCCCGGGAGGGGTCGTTGGAGGTGGCTACACCTTC. It is translated as CASSPGGVVGGGYTF.